The next 29 T cell receptor beta chains were all read from a single sample in a study of cytomegalovirus exposure and HLA in healthy donors. Libraries were prepared by immunoSEQ multiplex PCR; TCRdb keeps only in-frame clonotypes and omits some of them. The sample consists of around 150,000 clones, approximately 82% of them appearing once. Source material: PBMCs. The receptors derive from a man aged 25-45 years in good health and CMV-seropositive.

This rearrangement joins TRBV11-2 to TRBJ2-3; the match to TRBD2 covers 12 bases. Germline V gene sequence: CDR1 SGHAT, CDR2 FQNNGV. The CDR3 has 17 amino acids. Germline trimming cut 3 bases from V and 1 base from J; bases unmatched to any gene: 5. In DNA, the CDR3 is TGTGCCAGCAGCTTTCTAGCGGGGGGGAAACGCACAGATACGCAGTATTTT. It encodes CASSFLAGGKRTDTQYF.

Notes on this clone: Here the CDR3 omits its conserved ending phenylalanine or tryptophan, so a read error is the likely source. No DNA is shown, since the ends of the CDR3 on it are uncertain; the CDR3 is the one TCRdb lists. The chain joins TRBV7-9 to TRBJ1-2. Germline V gene lookup returns CDR1 SEHNR and CDR2 FQNEAQ (reference sequence). The CDR3 is 9 residues long, counting both termini. This CDR3 reads CASSPTGPL.

CDR3 sequence reads: CASSRQGSQNTEAFF. The CDR3 DNA sequence: TGCGCCAGCAGCCGACAGGGGTCACAAAACACTGAAGCTTTCTTT. This chain joins TRBV5-1 and TRBJ1-1; 8 bases fit TRBD1. CDR1 and CDR2 (germline): SGHRS, YFSETQ. The CDR3 sequence is 15 residues long. V dropped 4 bases and J dropped 2; count of bases not matched to a gene: 7.

The chain employs TRBV9 and TRBJ2-5, with TRBD1 identical over 7 bases. Germline CDR1 is SGDLS and CDR2 is YYNGEE. The CDR3 loop spans 15 amino acids. Germline trimming cut 3 bases from V and 2 bases from J; bases unmatched to any gene: 7. CDR3 DNA sequence: TGTGCCAGCAGCGCTGAGACAGGGAAACAAGAGACCCAGTACTTC. Its translation is CASSAETGKQETQYF.

This clone has a handful of counts. The V and J genes are TRBV5-4 and TRBJ1-1; TRBD1 agrees at 8 bases. Trimming at V came to 3 bases and at J to 0 bases, leaving 4 bases not matched to a gene. CDR1 and CDR2 from the germline V gene are SGHNT and YYREEE (reference sequence). The CDR3 contains 15 residues. CDR3 bases: TGTGCCAGCAGCTCGGACAGGGCAATGAACACTGAAGCTTTCTTT. This gives the protein CASSSDRAMNTEAFF.

This CDR3 reads CASSLQTGPFYEQYF. Written as DNA, the CDR3 is TGCGCCAGCAGCCTCCAGACAGGGCCCTTCTACGAGCAGTACTTC. V usage is TRBV4-1 and J usage is TRBJ2-7; 7 positions match TRBD1. Trimming took 4 bases from V and 3 from J; bases not matched to a gene: 9. The CDR3 has 15 amino acids. The germline gives CDR1 MGHRA, CDR2 YSYEKL.

This chain joins TRBV28 and TRBJ1-1; 8 nucleotides match TRBD1. The CDR3 length is 15 residues. The germline V gene has CDR1 MDHEN and CDR2 SYDVKM. V shed 5 bases and J 0 bases; nucleotides not matched to a gene: 5. CDR3 nucleotides: TGTGCCAGCAGTCCTTCAGGGGGCCTGAACACTGAAGCTTTCTTT. This translates into CASSPSGGLNTEAFF.

This clone occurred once. The chain couples TRBV11-3 to TRBJ2-2; the D gene is possibly TRBD1 (6 bases). CDR3 length: 16 amino acids. CDR1 is SGHNT, CDR2 YENEEA, per germline. The V gene lost 2 bases and the J gene lost 5 bases, with 15 bases spanning the gap. The CDR3 sequence: CASSLSWQGRTGELFF. In DNA form, the CDR3 reads TGTGCCAGCAGCTTAAGTTGGCAGGGGAGAACCGGGGAGCTGTTTTTT.

This chain joins TRBV27 and TRBJ2-7, with D perhaps TRBD1 (6 bases). This CDR3 is 15 amino acids long. CDR1 is MNHEY and CDR2 is SMNVEV in the germline V gene (reference sequence). The germline V and J ends were trimmed by 5 bases and 4 bases, with 18 bases remaining between them. The CDR3 coding sequence is TGTGCCAGCAGTATACCGACAGGCGGAAAATACGAGCAGTACTTC. It translates to CASSIPTGGKYEQYF.

The chain employs TRBV27 and TRBJ2-3; tentatively, D is TRBD2 (6 bases). The CDR3 spans 13 residues. The V end was cut by 2 bases, the J end by 5 bases, with 8 bases between. Per the germline V gene, CDR1 is MNHEY and CDR2 is SMNVEV (reference sequence). CDR3 region: CASSLGGEDTQYF. The CDR3 DNA is TGTGCCAGCAGTTTAGGAGGGGAAGATACGCAGTATTTT.

The chain uses TRBV6-1 and TRBJ1-2; a possible D gene is TRBD1 (5 bases). CDR1 is MNHNS and CDR2 is SASEGT in the germline V gene. This CDR3 spans 12 amino acids. The germline V and J ends were trimmed by 1 base and 8 bases, with 8 bases remaining between them. CDR3 DNA: TGTGCCAGCAGTGAAGGGGCAGGGGGCTACACCTTC. It translates to CASSEGAGGYTF.

This clone was observed a handful of times. The J gene is TRBJ1-1, the V gene TRBV19, with 8 bases matching TRBD1. The V segment lost 7 bases and the J segment 1 base; nucleotides outside the gene matches: 5. This CDR3 is built from 14 residues. Germline V lookup: CDR1 LNHDA, CDR2 SQIVND (reference sequence). The CDR3 DNA sequence: TGTGCCAGTACCCCGACAGGGGCGAACACTGAAGCTTTCTTT. Its protein product is CASTPTGANTEAFF.

The chain links TRBV4-1 to TRBJ2-7, with TRBD1 identical over 8 bases. The CDR3 covers 16 residues. V was clipped by 2 bases and J by 6 bases; unmatched bases: 12. The germline V gene has CDR1 MGHRA and CDR2 YSYEKL. The CDR3 coding sequence is TGCGCCAGCAGCCAACAGAGGACAGGGTGGGTCGGCGAGCAGTACTTC. Its translation: CASSQQRTGWVGEQYF.

About this clone: Different DNA sequences within this sample yield the same CDR3. V gene TRBV7-2 combines with J gene TRBJ2-1, with 13 bases identical to TRBD2. The V gene's germline CDR1 is SGHTA and CDR2 FQGNSA. The CDR3 runs 17 residues. The V gene end was trimmed by 0 bases and the J gene end by 5 bases; junction bases not matched to a gene: 4. DNA of the CDR3: TGTGCCAGCAGCTTAGCCGGGACTAGCGGGGCCAACAATGAGCAGTTCTTC. It specifies CASSLAGTSGANNEQFF.

The genes are TRBV7-9 and TRBJ2-1, with D possibly being TRBD1 (6 bases). Trimming removed 5 bases at V and 0 bases at J, with 11 bases between. The CDR3 runs to 15 residues. CDR1 is SEHNR, CDR2 FQNEAQ, per germline (reference sequence). CDR3 sequence (DNA): TGTGCCAGCAGCCGACAGGAGAGCTCCTACAATGAGCAGTTCTTC. The encoded protein is CASSRQESSYNEQFF.

The chain's CDR3 is CASSPALGRTQYF. The CDR3 bases are TGTGCCAGCAGCCCAGCCCTGGGGCGTACGCAGTATTTT. The rearrangement links TRBV7-3 to TRBJ2-3, with D perhaps matching TRBD1 (5 bases). Germline V gene data show CDR1 as SGHTA and CDR2 as FQGTGA. The CDR3 runs 13 residues. V was cut by 5 bases and J by 8 bases, with 14 bases left in between.

The J gene is TRBJ1-2, the V gene TRBV11-2; D remains unclear. This CDR3 region has 15 residues. Germline CDR1 and CDR2: SGHAT and FQNNGV. V was cut by 5 bases and J by 4 bases, with 17 bases left in between. The CDR3, as DNA: TGTGCCAGCAGCAGAGATCACAGTTCCCCCTATGGCTACACCTTC. Its translation is CASSRDHSSPYGYTF.

The gene calls are TRBV27 and TRBJ2-5, with TRBD1 matching 8 bases. V trimming: 8 bases; J trimming: 2 bases; junction bases outside the gene matches: 10. This CDR3 region has 15 residues. Looked up from germline, CDR1 is MNHEY and CDR2 is SMNVEV (reference sequence). The CDR3 coding sequence is TGTGCCAGCTCCTCCGGACAGGGTCCGCAAGAGACCCAGTACTTC. Its translation is CASSSGQGPQETQYF.

V and J are TRBV9 and TRBJ1-4; D unresolved. Germline CDR1 is SGDLS and CDR2 is YYNGEE. The CDR3 consists of 18 residues. V was clipped by 3 bases and J by 7 bases, with 25 bases between them. This CDR3 reads CASSARVGEGYEGEKLFF. In nucleotides, the CDR3 is TGTGCCAGCAGCGCCCGCGTGGGCGAAGGGTACGAGGGTGAAAAACTGTTTTTT.

The chain recombines TRBV11-2 with TRBJ1-1; 7 positions match TRBD1. J gave up 4 bases and V 4 bases, and 9 bases lay outside the gene matches. Germline loops: CDR1 SGHAT, CDR2 FQNNGV. This CDR3 is built from 15 residues. CDR3 region: CASSSRTGPGTEAFF. In nucleotides, the CDR3 is TGTGCCAGCAGCTCTAGGACAGGCCCTGGCACTGAAGCTTTCTTT.

V is TRBV9 and J is TRBJ2-1; TRBD2 matches at 7 bases. Germline V gene sequence: CDR1 SGDLS, CDR2 YYNGEE. This CDR3 has 16 residues. J lost 0 bases, V lost 1 base, and 4 bases had no gene match. CDR3 sequence: CASSVSGGNSYNEQFF. CDR3 bases: TGTGCCAGCAGCGTATCGGGAGGTAACTCCTACAATGAGCAGTTCTTC.

This clone was found once. J is TRBJ2-2 and V is TRBV10-1, with 11 bases matching TRBD1. From germline, CDR1 is WNHNN and CDR2 SYGVQD (reference sequence). The junction had 8 bases not matched to a gene; V was cut back by 6 bases and J by 5 bases. The CDR3 is 16 residues long. The CDR3 sequence is CASSSGTGGKTGELFF. CDR3 coding DNA: TGCGCCAGCAGCTCGGGGACAGGGGGGAAAACCGGGGAGCTGTTTTTT.

This clone has only one observation. The rearrangement uses TRBV19 and TRBJ2-2; D ambiguous. The CDR3 totals 16 residues. V dropped 2 bases and J dropped 1 base, with 11 bases sitting between them. The V gene's germline CDR1 is LNHDA and CDR2 SQIVND (reference sequence). The CDR3 region is CASSISGSKNTGELFF. The CDR3 DNA reads as TGTGCCAGTAGTATAAGTGGCTCAAAGAACACCGGGGAGCTGTTTTTT.

A note on this clone: The junction does not match germline at one end; this may be a read error. The gene calls are TRBV29-1 and TRBJ2-7; 7 bases are a match to TRBD1. The CDR3 is 13 residues long. Per germline, CDR1 SQVTM and CDR2 ANQGSEA. The CDR3: CSVEDRDSYEQYF. The CDR3, as DNA: TGCAGCGTCGAAGACAGGGACTCCTACGAGCAGTACTTC.

The chain recombines TRBV27 with TRBJ2-2; D perhaps matches TRBD1 (6 bases). Trimming left V 2 bases short and J 2 bases short, with 9 bases between. CDR1 MNHEY and CDR2 SMNVEV come from the germline V gene (reference sequence). The CDR3 is 15 amino acids. The CDR3 nucleotides are TGTGCCAGCAGTTTACTGGACAGTAACACCGGGGAGCTGTTTTTT. This sequence encodes CASSLLDSNTGELFF.

The chain uses TRBV29-1 and TRBJ2-7; 7 nucleotides line up with TRBD1. The V and J ends lost 2 bases and 6 bases, in that order; junction bases with no gene match: 4. The germline CDR1 and CDR2 sequences are SQVTM and ANQGSEA. CDR3 length: 12 residues. The CDR3 DNA reads as TGCAGCGTTGAATGGACAGGCCGCGAGCAGTACTTC. It specifies CSVEWTGREQYF.

The chain combines TRBV7-8 with TRBJ2-7, with D possibly matching TRBD1 (5 bases). The CDR3 extends over 15 amino acids. Per the germline V gene, CDR1 is SGHVS and CDR2 is FQNEAQ. V lost 3 bases and J 0 bases, leaving 12 bases between the germline ends. The CDR3 region is CASSLLGANSYEQYF. The CDR3 DNA is TGTGCCAGCAGCTTGCTAGGGGCCAACTCCTACGAGCAGTACTTC.

This clone turned up a few times. The CDR3 nucleotides are TGTGCCAGCAGGGGGCGAGGAGGGGCGTCCACTGAAGCTTTCTTT. Its protein product is CASRGRGGASTEAFF. The chain carries TRBV6-1 and TRBJ1-1; D possibly corresponds to TRBD1 (5 bases). The CDR3 has 15 amino acids. V was shortened by 6 bases and J by 4 bases, with 18 bases between the two germline ends. Germline values: CDR1 MNHNS, CDR2 SASEGT.

The chain carries TRBV13 and TRBJ2-3; 12 bases line up with TRBD2. The CDR3 totals 16 residues. The V and J ends lost 2 bases and 5 bases, in that order; junction bases with no gene match: 5. From germline, CDR1 is PRHDT and CDR2 FYEKMQ (reference sequence). This chain's CDR3 is CASSLTSGGPQDTQYF. Here the CDR3 DNA reads TGTGCCAGCAGCTTAACTAGCGGGGGGCCCCAAGATACGCAGTATTTT.